This T cell receptor beta chain emerged from a study of shared clonotypes between healthy human individuals. Study as a whole: The people who gave samples were a couple of women and a few men aged 18 to 49. Each donor had three CD4 naive, three CD4 memory, two CD8 naive and one CD8 memory plate.

TCRdb's table, derived via immunoSEQ multiplex PCR, lists solely in-frame clones and lacks some. Of millions of clones in the sample, around nine tenths were seen once. The germline CDR1 and CDR2 sequences are MNHEY and SVGAGI. Trimming took 5 bases from V and 8 from J; bases not matched to a gene: 10. The CDR3 has 15 residues. The sequenced sample consisted of naive CD4+ T cells sorted from blood. Described subset: CD45RA+ positively selected. This clonotype originated in a man younger than 35 in good health. V gene TRBV6-5 combines with J gene TRBJ1-2; 11 nucleotides line up with TRBD1. CDR3 bases: TGTGCCAGCAGTGCAGGGACAGGGGGACAGGGAGGCTACACCTTC. It is translated as CASSAGTGGQGGYTF.